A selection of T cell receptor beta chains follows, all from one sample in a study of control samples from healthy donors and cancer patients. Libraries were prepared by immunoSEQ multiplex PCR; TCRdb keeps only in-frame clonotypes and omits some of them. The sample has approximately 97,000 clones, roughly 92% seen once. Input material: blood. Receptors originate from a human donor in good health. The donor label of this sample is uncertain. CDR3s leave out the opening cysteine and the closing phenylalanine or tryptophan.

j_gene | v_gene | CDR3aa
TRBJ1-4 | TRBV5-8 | ASSRVGGGKEKLF
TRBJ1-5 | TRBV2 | ASSEGGKWSNQPQH
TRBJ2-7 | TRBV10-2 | AAGTGAYEQY
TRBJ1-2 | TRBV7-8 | ASSSREAGDNYGYT
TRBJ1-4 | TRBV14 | ASSQGRGGNEKLF
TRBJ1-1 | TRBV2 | ASSVAGYTEAF
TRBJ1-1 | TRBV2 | ASSVGENTEAF
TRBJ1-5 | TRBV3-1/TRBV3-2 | ASSQVPGAHQPQH
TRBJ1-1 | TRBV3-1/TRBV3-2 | ASSRGAEAF
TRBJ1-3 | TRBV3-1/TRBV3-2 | ASSRPTHSSSGNTIY
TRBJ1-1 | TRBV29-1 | SVLGRLNTEAF
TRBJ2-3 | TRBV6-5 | ASSSPGGSTDTQY
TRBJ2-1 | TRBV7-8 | ASSLGLAGGLSSYNEQF
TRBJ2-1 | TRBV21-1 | ASSNPWGGDYNEQF
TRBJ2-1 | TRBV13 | ASSSLGDRADEQF
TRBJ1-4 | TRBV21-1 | ASSKFETGDEKLF